These 22 T cell receptor beta chains came from one sample sequenced in a study of shared clonotypes between healthy human individuals. This table comes from immunoSEQ multiplex PCR, and its TCRdb copy is limited to in-frame clones, with some not included. The profile shows 490,000 or so clones, about three quarters of them singletons. Sample: PBMCs. The receptors come from a woman between 40 and 55 years old in good health. Some clones in this sample may be carry-over from other donors' samples.

The V gene is TRBV29-1, the J gene TRBJ2-7, with 8 nucleotides matching TRBD2. With V trimmed by 3 bases and J by 3 bases, 4 bases remained unmatched. This CDR3 is 13 amino acids long. Per the germline V gene, CDR1 is SQVTM and CDR2 is ANQGSEA. The DNA of the CDR3 is TGCAGCGTTGAGAGGCTAGCGGGCTACGAGCAGTACTTC. It codes for CSVERLAGYEQYF.

This clone was recorded once. The chain has TRBV4-1 and TRBJ2-2; 9 bases are a match to TRBD1. The germline gives CDR1 MGHRA, CDR2 YSYEKL. This CDR3 has 17 residues. V lost 2 bases and J lost 5; bases outside the gene matches: 9. CDR3 region: CASSQRDLTGGTGELFF. CDR3 DNA sequence: TGCGCCAGCAGCCAACGTGACCTGACAGGGGGAACCGGGGAGCTGTTTTTT.

The chain links TRBV7-2 to TRBJ2-7; D gene uncertain. V lost 5 bases, J lost 5 bases, and 13 bases lay in between. The CDR3 has 13 residues. CDR1 and CDR2 from the germline V gene are SGHTA and FQGNSA. CDR3 nucleotides: TGTGCCAGCAGCCCCCAGGTGGGTCACGAGCAGTACTTC. Protein: CASSPQVGHEQYF.

About this clone: The sample holds other DNA sequences that translate to the same CDR3. The V and J genes are TRBV27 and TRBJ1-1; no clear D. Trimming shortened V by 0 bases and J by 1 base, and 3 bases separated the two germline ends. Germline CDR1 and CDR2: MNHEY and SMNVEV (reference sequence). This CDR3 has 13 amino acids. The CDR3 nucleotides are TGTGCCAGCAGTTTATCTAGGAACACTGAAGCTTTCTTT. Protein: CASSLSRNTEAFF.

The chain joins TRBV7-2 to TRBJ2-4; D unclear. Germline values: CDR1 SGHTA, CDR2 FQGNSA. V was cut by 6 bases and J by 8 bases, with 14 bases left in between. The CDR3 is 13 amino acids. The CDR3 region has the DNA TGTGCCAGCAGTTCACTACTTGGGGACATTCAGTACTTC. Translation gives CASSSLLGDIQYF.

The V call is TRBV5-6, the J call TRBJ2-2; 12 nucleotides align to TRBD2. The CDR3 runs 17 residues. The V and J ends lost 0 bases and 6 bases, in that order; junction bases with no gene match: 6. The germline gives CDR1 SGHDT, CDR2 YYEEEE. The CDR3: CASSLDLASGRAGELFF. In nucleotides, the CDR3 is TGTGCCAGCAGCTTGGACTTGGCTAGCGGGAGGGCCGGGGAGCTGTTTTTT.

The rearrangement uses TRBV7-9 and TRBJ2-2; D may be TRBD2 (6 bases). V lost 5 bases, J lost 1 base, and 11 bases lay in between. CDR1 and CDR2 from the germline V gene are SEHNR and FQNEAQ (reference sequence). The CDR3 runs to 15 residues. The CDR3 bases are TGTGCCAGCAGCCTCAATAGCGGGAACACCGGGGAGCTGTTTTTT. It encodes CASSLNSGNTGELFF.

The rearrangement uses TRBV7-9 and TRBJ1-3, with unresolved D. V lost 5 bases and J 8 bases, leaving 13 bases between the germline ends. This CDR3 comprises 13 residues. Germline V CDR1 and CDR2: SEHNR, FQNEAQ (reference sequence). The CDR3 reads CASSAPRWDTIYF. The CDR3 DNA follows: TGTGCCAGCAGCGCCCCGAGATGGGACACCATATATTTT.

The chain links TRBV4-2 to TRBJ1-3, with TRBD1 as a possible D gene (5 bases). The CDR3 spans 15 residues. Germline CDR1 is LGHNA and CDR2 is YNFKEQ. V lost 0 bases to trimming and J lost 0 bases, with 6 bases between them. CDR3 loop: CASSQEGHSGNTIYF. Here the CDR3 DNA reads TGTGCCAGCAGCCAAGAAGGACACTCTGGAAACACCATATATTTT.

The sample holds many counts of this clone. Within the sample, other DNA sequences also encode this same CDR3. The chain is built from TRBV30 and TRBJ2-7; possible D gene TRBD1, 5 bases. This CDR3 contains 14 residues. Germline-derived CDR1 and CDR2 are GTSNPN and SVGIG (reference sequence). The V gene lost 4 bases and the J gene lost 1 base, with 14 bases spanning the gap. CDR3 nucleotides: TGTGCCTGGAAAGCAGGGCTCCTTTCCTACGAGCAGTACTTC. This codes for CAWKAGLLSYEQYF.

This chain uses TRBV18 with TRBJ1-1; no reliable D call. This CDR3 has 13 amino acids. Trimming removed 6 bases at V and 1 base at J, with 9 bases between. Looked up from germline, CDR1 is KGHSH and CDR2 is LQKENI. CDR3 amino acids: CASSQEGNTEAFF. The CDR3 nucleotides read TGTGCCAGCTCCCAGGAAGGGAACACTGAAGCTTTCTTT.

This clone was detected only a few times. The chain carries TRBV9 and TRBJ1-5; 11 nucleotides line up with TRBD1. The germline gives CDR1 SGDLS, CDR2 YYNGEE. CDR3 length: 16 amino acids. Germline trimming cut 0 bases from V and 3 bases from J; bases unmatched to any gene: 2. The CDR3 reads CASSVGTGGLNQPQHF. The CDR3 DNA reads as TGTGCCAGCAGCGTAGGGACAGGGGGCCTCAATCAGCCCCAGCATTTT.

The V and J genes are TRBV4-1 and TRBJ2-3; D is possibly TRBD1 or TRBD2 (6 bases each). Trimming left V 3 bases short and J 1 base short, with 11 bases between. From germline, CDR1 is MGHRA and CDR2 YSYEKL. The length of the CDR3 is 15 residues. The CDR3 protein is CASSQGGRGTDTQYF. The CDR3 DNA is TGCGCCAGCAGCCAGGGGGGCAGGGGCACAGATACGCAGTATTTT.

This sequence joins TRBV7-3 and TRBJ2-2; 9 nucleotides align to TRBD1. CDR3 size: 14 residues. Unmatched junction bases numbered 5, after V lost 5 bases and J lost 7 bases. In germline, CDR1 is SGHTA, CDR2 FQGTGA. In DNA form, the CDR3 reads TGTGCCAGCAGCGTACAGGGGGCTAGCGGGGAGCTGTTTTTT. Translation gives CASSVQGASGELFF.

The genes are TRBV4-3 and TRBJ2-5; TRBD2 agrees at 11 bases. CDR3 length equals 17 residues. The germline V gene encodes CDR1 LGHNA and CDR2 YSLEER. Germline trimming cut 0 bases from V and 4 bases from J; bases unmatched to any gene: 7. The CDR3 reads CASSQDWRLAGGETQYF. For the CDR3, the DNA is TGCGCCAGCAGCCAAGATTGGAGGCTAGCGGGAGGAGAGACCCAGTACTTC.

To note about this clone: It differs at one base from a far larger clone, so likely a read error. The chain recombines TRBV4-3 with TRBJ2-3; D is uncertain. CDR1 is LGHNA and CDR2 is YSLEER in the germline V gene. The V end lost 1 base, the J end lost 4 bases, and 12 bases lay between the germline ends. The CDR3 contains 15 residues. CDR3: CASSQGRLGADTQYF. The CDR3 DNA is TGCGCCAGCAGCCAAGGTAGGCTGGGTGCAGATACGCAGTATTTT.

The gene calls are TRBV19 and TRBJ2-7; 12 bases align to TRBD1. Trimming removed 6 bases from V and 4 bases from J; junction bases left unmatched: 4. Per germline, CDR1 LNHDA and CDR2 SQIVND (reference sequence). The CDR3 runs to 14 residues. The CDR3, as DNA: TGTGCCAGTAGCGGGACAGGGGGCGTTTACGAGCAGTACTTC. It yields the protein CASSGTGGVYEQYF. The full variable domain, its missing parts supplied by reference TRBV19 and TRBJ2-7, is DGGITQSPKYLFRKEGQNVTLSCEQNLNHDAMYWYRQDPGQGLRLIYYSQIVNDFQKGDIAEGYSVSREKKESFPLTVTSAQKNPTAFYLCASSGTGGVYEQYFGPGTRLTVT.

CDR3 bases: TGTGCCAGCAGTGAGCCCGGTGTGTACCAAGAGACCCAGTACTTC. As protein: CASSEPGVYQETQYF. This rearrangement joins TRBV2 to TRBJ2-5, with D uncertain. The CDR3 covers 15 residues. In germline, CDR1 is SNHLY, CDR2 FYNNEI. V shed 3 bases and J shed 0 bases, with 11 bases lying between them. Full variable domain (missing parts from reference TRBV2 and TRBJ2-5): EPEVTQTPSHQVTQMGQEVILRCVPISNHLYFYWYRQILGQKVEFLVSFYNNEISEKSEIFDDQFSVERPDGSNFTLKIRSTKLEDSAMYFCASSEPGVYQETQYFGPGTRLLVL.

Only a few counts were recorded for this clone. Other DNA sequences of this sample code for an identical CDR3. V gene TRBV9 combines with J gene TRBJ2-7; D could derive from TRBD1 or TRBD2 (6 bases each). The V end lost 0 bases, the J end lost 1 base, and 8 bases lay between the germline ends. Germline CDR1 reads SGDLS; CDR2 reads YYNGEE. The CDR3 sequence is 14 residues long. CDR3 region: CASSVAGASYEQYF. The CDR3 region has the DNA TGTGCCAGCAGCGTAGCGGGGGCTTCCTACGAGCAGTACTTC. Complete variable domain (other parts from reference TRBV9 and TRBJ2-7): DSGVTQTPKHLITATGQRVTLRCSPRSGDLSVYWYQQSLDQGLQFLIQYYNGEERAKGNILERFSAQQFPDLHSELNLSSLELGDSALYFCASSVAGASYEQYFGPGTRLTVT.

This clone was seen a handful of times. The chain employs TRBV14 and TRBJ2-7; TRBD2 aligns across 8 bases. The CDR3 has 19 amino acids. Germline CDR1 and CDR2: SGHDN and FVKESK. V shed 4 bases, J shed 0 bases, and the junction held 17 bases outside the gene matches. CDR3: CASSPRASGPRGHSYEQYF. CDR3 coding DNA: TGTGCCAGCAGCCCCCGAGCTAGCGGGCCGCGGGGGCACTCCTACGAGCAGTACTTC.

The gene calls are TRBV13 and TRBJ1-1; D is unresolved. Germline loops: CDR1 PRHDT, CDR2 FYEKMQ (reference sequence). V was cut by 5 bases and J by 1 base, with 14 bases left in between. The CDR3 runs 15 residues. CDR3 DNA sequence: TGTGCCAGCAGCCGCGCATTAAGAGGGAACACTGAAGCTTTCTTT. This translates into CASSRALRGNTEAFF.

DNA for the CDR3: TGTGCCAGCTCACCACCGCGCGGGGCCTTTTACGAGCAGTACTTC. Amino acids: CASSPPRGAFYEQYF. V and J are TRBV18 and TRBJ2-7; possibly TRBD2 for D (6 bases). The CDR3 has 15 residues. Germline V CDR1 and CDR2: KGHSH, LQKENI. V lost 0 bases and J lost 4, with 13 bases in between.